This T cell receptor (beta chain) originates from a study of Ad26.COV2.S vaccination and SARS-CoV-2 variants. Study overall: Each vaccinee took Ad26.COV2.S intramuscularly, once or twice 56 days apart.

Whole-study findings and limits: Vaccine recipients had higher spike-specific TCR breadth than placebo recipients.

Sample treatment: some 20 received Ad26.COV2.S at low or high dose, single or two shots; five or six received placebo; per-sample allocation not given. Sampling was performed 63 days after the first vaccine or placebo injection. CDR1 is MNHNS and CDR2 is SASEGT in the germline V gene. The CDR3 extends over 12 amino acids. Trimming cost V 2 bases and J 6 bases, with 4 bases left between them. Produced via immunoSEQ multiplex PCR; TCRdb's table is partial and in-frame only. The data show about 400,000 clones, with about four fifths seen just once and approximately 7.8% held by the top ten. Points on this clone: Its antigen is currently unknown.

This receptor was taken from a person aged 18-65 years who received the Ad26.COV2.S COVID-19 vaccine or a placebo. The chain uses TRBV6-1 and TRBJ2-2; D is unclear. The input for sequencing was peripheral blood, taken in a trial of Ad26.COV2.S vaccine versus placebo. The CDR3 DNA reads TGTGCCAGCAGTGAATTCCCCGGGGAGCTGTTTTTT. Translating gives CASSEFPGELFF.